This T cell receptor (beta chain) appears in the sequencing data of a study of T cells in Graves' hyperthyroidism and ophthalmopathy. Study-level points and caveats: Most thyroid clonotypes expanded above 0.001 were also detected in blood.

The CDR3 runs 15 residues. V was pared by 0 bases and J by 3 bases, with 12 bases between. In germline, CDR1 is GTSNPN, CDR2 SVGIG (reference sequence). This clonotype occurred many times. The antigen is unknown. Authors of the study amplified TCR beta CDR3 regions from RNA transcripts. Primed by the HTBI set, a first-round RT-PCR was run on the TCR CDR3. TCRdb itself ran the multiplex PCR reads through MiXCR, one entry per CDR3 protein. The sample holds some 400,000 distinct CDR3 sequences, around 13% seen once. It was considered stable Graves' hyperthyroidism when ophthalmopathy did not progress within 18 months. Newly diagnosed patients aged 18 to 65 had hyperthyroidism of under 2 months' duration. Uncontrolled infection, other autoimmune disease, pregnancy or lactation excluded patients.

This TCR came from a woman aged 55-70 years with Graves' hyperthyroidism. The chain employs TRBV30 and TRBJ1-5, with D uncertain. The sequenced sample was blood. CDR3 loop: CAWSVTEIFNQPQHF. The CDR3 nucleotides read TGTGCCTGGAGTGTAACCGAGATCTTCAATCAGCCCCAGCATTTT.